This T cell receptor (beta chain) was captured by sequencing in a study of chemoradiotherapy in HPV16-positive cancers. The CDR3 length is 14 residues. Germline V lookup: CDR1 SNHLY, CDR2 FYNNEI. Germline trimming cut 4 bases from V and 7 bases from J; bases unmatched to any gene: 3. Notes on the study in general: HPV-specific T cells were functionally defined from only a couple of HPV16-positive patients.

As concerns this clone: The antigen remains undetermined.

Using immunoSEQ multiplex PCR, the repertoire was profiled, and TCRdb retains in-frame clones only, with some absent. Of approximately 9,500 clones listed, 65% to 75% were seen once; the top ten hold roughly a tenth. The starting material was tumor tissue, obtained from a patient who underwent chemoradiotherapy. The chain recombines TRBV2 with TRBJ2-4; TRBD1 matches at 11 bases. This TCR came from a human donor with HPV-associated anogenital cancer. CDR3 nucleotide sequence: TGTGCCAGCAGTGGGGACAGGGGGTCGAACATTCAGTACTTC. Translation: CASSGDRGSNIQYF.